These T cell receptor beta chains were read from a single sample in a study of T cells in Graves' hyperthyroidism and ophthalmopathy. TCRdb ran MiXCR on the multiplex PCR reads and lists one entry per CDR3 protein. Of roughly 570,000 distinct CDR3 sequences detected, under 60% appear once; the ten largest clones hold under 20%. Input material: peripheral blood or thyroid tissue (not recorded which). The receptors originated from an adult woman with Graves' disease, either hyperthyroidism or ophthalmopathy (not recorded which). Both conserved end residues are part of each CDR3. D genes are given only for firm matches. Not all rows give a size; the values are once, few, many and, for expanded clones, a class.

TRBJ1-4	.	TRBV7-2	.	CASSLGQGIEKLFF	TGTGCCAGCAGCTTGGGGCAGGGGATTGAAAAACTGTTTTTT
TRBJ2-7	many	TRBV12-3/TRBV12-4	.	CASTRNSRAGEQYF	TGTGCCAGCACCCGAAACAGCAGGGCGGGGGAGCAGTACTTC
TRBJ2-6	few	TRBV7-9	.	CASSSWIGGANVLTF	TGTGCCAGCAGCTCCTGGATAGGGGGGGCCAACGTCCTGACTTTC
TRBJ2-5	.	TRBV14	.	CASSQGMGQAQETQYF	TGTGCCAGCAGCCAAGGAATGGGACAAGCACAAGAGACCCAGTACTTC
TRBJ2-7	.	TRBV2	.	CASSGLTSGRNEQYF	TGTGCCAGCAGTGGATTAACCTCGGGCCGGAACGAGCAGTACTTC
TRBJ2-7	.	TRBV28	.	CASSTTPRYEQYF	TGTGCCAGCAGTACGACCCCGCGGTACGAGCAGTACTTC
TRBJ1-1	.	TRBV2	.	CASSEKGEVDYGSYEAFF	TGTGCCAGCAGTGAAAAGGGGGAGGTTGACTATGGAAGCTATGAAGCTTTCTTT
TRBJ1-2	many	TRBV25-1	.	CASSEWYGYTF	TGTGCCAGCAGTGAATGGTATGGCTACACCTTC
TRBJ1-2	.	TRBV29-1	.	CSWGGGYTF	TGCAGTTGGGGCGGTGGCTACACCTTC
TRBJ2-2	once	TRBV20-1	TRBD1	CSFPRGGSRNTGELFF	TGCAGTTTTCCCCGAGGGGGCAGCCGGAACACTGGGGAGCTGTTTTTT
TRBJ2-3	.	TRBV6-5	.	CASSYSPGRADTQYF	TGTGCCAGCAGTTACTCACCAGGGCGTGCAGATACGCAGTATTTT
TRBJ2-7	once	TRBV10-3	TRBD2	CAISRGLAGVEQYF	TGTGCCATCAGTCGGGGACTAGCGGGAGTCGAGCAGTACTTC
TRBJ1-5	few	TRBV30	.	CAWSVGSLGSYSNQPQHF	TGTGCCTGGAGTGTAGGCTCCTTAGGCTCCTATAGCAATCAGCCCCAGCATTTT
TRBJ1-1	many	TRBV4-2	.	CASRDPGVGTEAFF	TGTGCCAGCAGGGATCCAGGGGTGGGCACTGAAGCTTTCTTT
TRBJ2-5	.	TRBV24-1	TRBD2	CATSDLEGGLAWETQYF	TGTGCCACCAGTGATTTGGAGGGGGGACTAGCGTGGGAGACCCAGTACTTC